This T cell receptor (beta chain) was sequenced during a study of T cell responses to AZD1222 COVID-19 vaccine. Repertoires were generated with immunoSEQ multiplex PCR, while TCRdb's copy carries only in-frame clones and drops some. There are 140,000 to 150,000 clones in the sample; 90% to 95% occur only once, and roughly 5.5% lies in the top ten. The receptor's source is an adult in good health. Material: peripheral blood, obtained on day 0 of AZD1222 vaccination.

Here the CDR3 reads CASSPRGWFDGYTF. The DNA of the CDR3 is TGTGCCAGCTCACCAAGGGGGTGGTTCGATGGCTACACCTTC. The rearrangement links TRBV18 to TRBJ1-2; D is perhaps TRBD1 (6 bases). Trimming removed 2 bases from V and 6 bases from J, with 13 bases in between. Germline CDR1 KGHSH, CDR2 LQKENI. The CDR3 is 14 amino acids.